These T cell receptor beta chains were read from a single sample in a study of PD-1 blockade in mismatch repair-deficient tumors. Assay used: immunoSEQ multiplex PCR; TCRdb lists only in-frame clones, some missing. In the table there are about 110,000 clones, about three quarters of which are singletons. Sequenced material: peripheral blood, taken 60 to 65 weeks after starting pembrolizumab. The receptor source for this set is an adult with mismatch repair-deficient cancer. Each CDR3 is given with its conserved first and last residue. Each record gives: V gene, J gene, clone size, D gene, CDR3 protein, CDR3 DNA. The D gene is left open where the match is weak. The size field is filled for only some rows; it gives once, few, many or a size class.

v_gene: TRBV30; j_gene: TRBJ1-5; abundance: few; d_gene: NA; CDR3aa: CAAGPANQPQHF; CDR3nt: TGTGCCGCCGGGCCGGCAAATCAGCCCCAGCATTTT
v_gene: TRBV27; j_gene: TRBJ1-1; abundance: NA; d_gene: NA; CDR3aa: CASSYGIGGTEAFF; CDR3nt: TGTGCCAGCAGCTATGGGATTGGGGGCACTGAAGCTTTCTTT
v_gene: TRBV4-2; j_gene: TRBJ1-1; abundance: NA; d_gene: NA; CDR3aa: CASSQDPGANTEAFF; CDR3nt: TGTGCCAGCAGCCAAGATCCGGGGGCCAACACTGAAGCTTTCTTT
v_gene: TRBV4-3; j_gene: TRBJ2-6; abundance: NA; d_gene: TRBD1; CDR3aa: CASSQTGAGANVLTF; CDR3nt: TGCGCCAGCAGCCAAACAGGGGCTGGGGCCAACGTCCTGACTTTC
v_gene: TRBV19; j_gene: TRBJ1-1; abundance: NA; d_gene: NA; CDR3aa: CASSSNRNTEAFF; CDR3nt: TGTGCCAGTAGTTCTAACCGGAACACTGAAGCTTTCTTT
v_gene: TRBV7-6; j_gene: TRBJ2-5; abundance: once; d_gene: NA; CDR3aa: CASSFGRRWETQYF; CDR3nt: TGTGCCAGCAGCTTCGGTCGAAGGTGGGAGACCCAGTACTTC
v_gene: TRBV2; j_gene: TRBJ2-3; abundance: NA; d_gene: TRBD1; CDR3aa: CASMRQGATDTQYF; CDR3nt: TGTGCCAGCATGAGACAGGGCGCCACAGATACGCAGTATTTT
v_gene: TRBV11-2; j_gene: TRBJ1-2; abundance: NA; d_gene: NA; CDR3aa: CASRTKTNEQIYGYTF; CDR3nt: TGTGCCAGCAGGACAAAAACTAACGAACAGATCTATGGCTACACCTTC
v_gene: TRBV15; j_gene: TRBJ2-1; abundance: NA; d_gene: NA; CDR3aa: CATSKGGGGSGYNEQFF; CDR3nt: TGTGCCACCAGCAAGGGGGGAGGGGGTAGCGGCTACAATGAGCAGTTCTTC
v_gene: TRBV6-1; j_gene: TRBJ2-3; abundance: NA; d_gene: NA; CDR3aa: CASSDGYGVYTQYF; CDR3nt: TGTGCCAGCAGTGACGGCTACGGGGTATATACGCAGTATTTT
v_gene: TRBV19; j_gene: TRBJ1-4; abundance: NA; d_gene: TRBD1; CDR3aa: CASSTGEGEKLFF; CDR3nt: TGTGCGAGTAGTACAGGGGAAGGTGAGAAACTGTTTTTT
v_gene: TRBV2; j_gene: TRBJ1-4; abundance: NA; d_gene: NA; CDR3aa: CASSVQSVGEKLFF; CDR3nt: TGTGCCAGCAGTGTTCAATCTGTGGGAGAAAAACTGTTTTTT
v_gene: TRBV30; j_gene: TRBJ1-2; abundance: NA; d_gene: NA; CDR3aa: CAWTSRTVYPGYTF; CDR3nt: TGTGCCTGGACTAGCCGGACAGTCTATCCTGGCTACACCTTC
v_gene: TRBV7-3; j_gene: TRBJ1-2; abundance: NA; d_gene: TRBD1; CDR3aa: CASSPGQEKDYGYTF; CDR3nt: TGTGCCAGCAGCCCTGGACAGGAGAAGGACTATGGCTACACCTTC
v_gene: TRBV7-9; j_gene: TRBJ2-1; abundance: once; d_gene: NA; CDR3aa: CASSLARESGKQFF; CDR3nt: TGTGCCAGCAGCTTAGCCCGAGAGAGTGGGAAGCAGTTCTTC
v_gene: TRBV10-3; j_gene: TRBJ1-1; abundance: NA; d_gene: NA; CDR3aa: CAIRVLLNTEAFF; CDR3nt: TGTGCCATCAGGGTTTTACTGAACACTGAAGCTTTCTTT
v_gene: TRBV30; j_gene: TRBJ2-3; abundance: NA; d_gene: NA; CDR3aa: CAWGVENTQYF; CDR3nt: TGTGCCTGGGGGGTGGAGAATACGCAGTATTTT
v_gene: TRBV4-3; j_gene: TRBJ1-4; abundance: NA; d_gene: NA; CDR3aa: CASSQDFGDIGEKLFF; CDR3nt: TGCGCCAGCAGCCAAGATTTTGGGGACATCGGAGAAAAACTGTTTTTT
v_gene: TRBV5-6; j_gene: TRBJ2-1; abundance: NA; d_gene: TRBD1; CDR3aa: CASSLRTGGNRWGYNEQFF; CDR3nt: TGTGCCAGCAGCTTACGGACAGGGGGCAACAGGTGGGGCTACAATGAGCAGTTCTTC
v_gene: TRBV6-6; j_gene: TRBJ1-1; abundance: NA; d_gene: NA; CDR3aa: CASTTMRGNTEAFF; CDR3nt: TGTGCCAGCACCACCATGCGGGGGAACACTGAAGCTTTCTTT
v_gene: TRBV2; j_gene: TRBJ2-7; abundance: NA; d_gene: NA; CDR3aa: CASSAQGLREQYF; CDR3nt: TGTGCCAGCAGTGCACAGGGTCTTAGAGAGCAGTACTTC
v_gene: TRBV9; j_gene: TRBJ1-3; abundance: few; d_gene: NA; CDR3aa: CASSVVPWSSGNTIYF; CDR3nt: TGTGCCAGCAGCGTAGTCCCCTGGAGCTCTGGAAACACCATATATTTT
v_gene: TRBV6-1; j_gene: TRBJ2-7; abundance: NA; d_gene: TRBD2; CDR3aa: CASSVRTSDSYEQYF; CDR3nt: TGTGCCAGCAGTGTACGGACTAGCGACTCCTACGAGCAGTACTTC
v_gene: TRBV27; j_gene: TRBJ1-1; abundance: once; d_gene: NA; CDR3aa: CASSLSSRTEAFF; CDR3nt: TGTGCCAGCAGTTTATCCTCCCGTACTGAAGCTTTCTTT
v_gene: TRBV7-7; j_gene: TRBJ2-5; abundance: NA; d_gene: NA; CDR3aa: CASSLLRSGSPYQETQYF; CDR3nt: TGTGCTAGCAGCTTACTACGCTCAGGATCCCCCTACCAAGAGACCCAGTACTTC
v_gene: TRBV19; j_gene: TRBJ1-1; abundance: NA; d_gene: NA; CDR3aa: CASMTRWDTEAFF; CDR3nt: TGTGCCAGTATGACTAGGTGGGACACTGAAGCTTTCTTT
v_gene: TRBV9; j_gene: TRBJ2-7; abundance: NA; d_gene: TRBD1; CDR3aa: CASSAGTGVSYEQYF; CDR3nt: TGTGCCAGCAGCGCCGGGACAGGGGTTTCCTACGAGCAGTACTTC
v_gene: TRBV30; j_gene: TRBJ2-1; abundance: NA; d_gene: TRBD2; CDR3aa: CAWSVGLAGDNEQFF; CDR3nt: TGTGCCTGGAGTGTAGGGCTAGCGGGAGACAATGAGCAGTTCTTC
v_gene: TRBV9; j_gene: TRBJ2-1; abundance: NA; d_gene: NA; CDR3aa: CASSVGSSSYNEQFF; CDR3nt: TGTGCCAGCAGCGTAGGGTCTAGCTCCTACAATGAGCAGTTCTTC
v_gene: TRBV11-3; j_gene: TRBJ2-7; abundance: NA; d_gene: NA; CDR3aa: CASSIRDGTYEQYF; CDR3nt: TGTGCCAGCAGCATACGGGACGGAACCTACGAGCAGTACTTC
v_gene: TRBV14; j_gene: TRBJ1-2; abundance: NA; d_gene: NA; CDR3aa: CASSRWGDENSYGYTF; CDR3nt: TGTGCCAGCAGCCGGTGGGGGGACGAAAATTCCTATGGCTACACCTTC
v_gene: TRBV5-4; j_gene: TRBJ1-2; abundance: NA; d_gene: NA; CDR3aa: CASIDGRSYTF; CDR3nt: TGTGCCAGCATCGACGGTCGTAGCTACACCTTC
v_gene: TRBV5-5; j_gene: TRBJ2-3; abundance: NA; d_gene: TRBD2; CDR3aa: CASSYLAGSTDTQYF; CDR3nt: TGTGCCAGCAGCTACCTAGCGGGGAGCACAGATACGCAGTATTTT
v_gene: TRBV30; j_gene: TRBJ1-2; abundance: few; d_gene: TRBD1; CDR3aa: CAWSLTGNGYTF; CDR3nt: TGTGCCTGGAGTCTGACAGGGAATGGCTACACCTTC
v_gene: TRBV28; j_gene: TRBJ2-5; abundance: NA; d_gene: TRBD1; CDR3aa: CASSKARQGKETQYF; CDR3nt: TGTGCCAGCAGTAAAGCCCGACAGGGTAAAGAGACCCAGTACTTC
v_gene: TRBV6-5; j_gene: TRBJ1-2; abundance: NA; d_gene: NA; CDR3aa: CASRGGQGGYTF; CDR3nt: TGTGCCAGCAGGGGCGGACAAGGCGGCTACACCTTC
v_gene: TRBV27; j_gene: TRBJ2-7; abundance: NA; d_gene: NA; CDR3aa: CASSLLGGYEQYF; CDR3nt: TGTGCCAGCAGTTTGCTTGGTGGCTACGAGCAGTACTTC
v_gene: TRBV11-2; j_gene: TRBJ2-7; abundance: NA; d_gene: NA; CDR3aa: CASSYGPEQYF; CDR3nt: TGTGCCAGCAGCTACGGGCCCGAGCAGTACTTC
v_gene: TRBV6-1; j_gene: TRBJ2-7; abundance: once; d_gene: NA; CDR3aa: CASRPGSGREQYF; CDR3nt: TGTGCCAGCAGGCCGGGATCAGGACGCGAGCAGTACTTC
v_gene: TRBV12-5; j_gene: TRBJ2-5; abundance: once; d_gene: NA; CDR3aa: CASGLEGQTQYF; CDR3nt: TGTGCTAGTGGTTTGGAGGGCCAGACCCAGTACTTC